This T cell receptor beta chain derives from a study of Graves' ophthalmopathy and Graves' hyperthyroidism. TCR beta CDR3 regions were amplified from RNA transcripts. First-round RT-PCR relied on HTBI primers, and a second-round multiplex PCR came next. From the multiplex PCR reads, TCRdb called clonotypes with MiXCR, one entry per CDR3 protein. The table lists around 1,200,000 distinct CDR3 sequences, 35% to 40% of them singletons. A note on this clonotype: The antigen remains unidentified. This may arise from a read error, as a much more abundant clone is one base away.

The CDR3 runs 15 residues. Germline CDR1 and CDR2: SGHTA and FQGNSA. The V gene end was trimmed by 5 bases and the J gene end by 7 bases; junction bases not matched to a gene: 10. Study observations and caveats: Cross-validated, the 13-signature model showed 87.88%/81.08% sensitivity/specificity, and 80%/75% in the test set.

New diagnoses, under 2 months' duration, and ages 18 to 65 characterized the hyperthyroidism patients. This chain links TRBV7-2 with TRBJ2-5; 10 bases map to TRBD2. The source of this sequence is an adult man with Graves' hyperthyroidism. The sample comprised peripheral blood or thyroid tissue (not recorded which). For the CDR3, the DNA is TGTGCCAGCAGCCCCACTAGCGGGATAGGAGGGACCCAGTACTTC. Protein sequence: CASSPTSGIGGTQYF.